Listed here are 13 T cell receptor beta chains from one sample, sequenced in a study of cytomegalovirus exposure and HLA in healthy donors. PCR amplification relied on 60 Vbeta primers (plus 13 Jbeta primers). Method: immunoSEQ multiplex PCR; TCRdb's copy keeps in-frame clones and lacks some. The sample yields approximately 52,000 clones, of which the top ten take up 9% to 15%. Material: PBMCs. All receptors derive from a woman aged 55 to 70 in good health and CMV-seropositive.

The J gene is TRBJ1-2, the V gene TRBV7-9; 8 bases match TRBD1. Losses at the gene ends were 4 bases for V and 4 bases for J; bases not matched to a gene: 11. Germline values: CDR1 SEHNR, CDR2 FQNEAQ (reference sequence). There are 16 residues in the CDR3. The CDR3 DNA follows: TGTGCCAGCAGCTCGGACTTCCAGGGGGCGGCCTATGGCTACACCTTC. Translating it yields CASSSDFQGAAYGYTF.

The chain is built from TRBV7-2 and TRBJ2-7, with D possibly TRBD2 on 6 matching bases. Germline values: CDR1 SGHTA, CDR2 FQGNSA. V dropped 5 bases and J dropped 3 bases, with 11 bases sitting between them. The CDR3 covers 13 residues. Written as DNA, the CDR3 is TGTGCCAGCAGCAGATCGGGGGACTACGAGCAGTACTTC. Translation gives CASSRSGDYEQYF.

The CDR3 region is CASSQVTSGGTQETQYF. Written as DNA, the CDR3 is TGTGCCAGCAGCCAAGTCACTAGCGGGGGGACCCAAGAGACCCAGTACTTC. This chain links TRBV4-2 with TRBJ2-5; TRBD2 matches 12 bases. J gave up 1 base and V 1 base, and 4 bases lay outside the gene matches. This CDR3 contains 17 residues. CDR1 LGHNA and CDR2 YNFKEQ come from the germline V gene.

The chain is built from TRBV6-1 and TRBJ2-2; 8 positions match TRBD1. This CDR3 comprises 16 residues. Germline CDR1 reads MNHNS; CDR2 reads SASEGT. The V segment lost 4 bases and the J segment 2 bases; nucleotides outside the gene matches: 6. Here the CDR3 DNA reads TGTGCCAGCAGTGTATCAGGGGGCCCTAACACCGGGGAGCTGTTTTTT. As protein: CASSVSGGPNTGELFF.

The J gene is TRBJ2-4, the V gene TRBV6-5, with 7 bases matching TRBD1. In germline, CDR1 is MNHEY, CDR2 SVGAGI. The CDR3 consists of 15 residues. V shed 6 bases and J 1 base; nucleotides not matched to a gene: 6. CDR3 nucleotide sequence: TGTGCCAGCAGCACAGGGGATCGGGCCAAAAACATTCAGTACTTC. It translates to CASSTGDRAKNIQYF.

The chain recombines TRBV13 with TRBJ2-7; 9 bases are a match to TRBD1. The germline CDR1 and CDR2 sequences are PRHDT and FYEKMQ (reference sequence). The ends lost 5 bases at V and 2 bases at J; junction bases unmatched: 7. The CDR3 runs to 15 residues. The CDR3 reads CASSETGGAAYEQYF. CDR3 DNA sequence: TGTGCCAGCAGCGAAACAGGGGGCGCCGCCTACGAGCAGTACTTC. The whole variable domain, remainder taken from reference TRBV13 and TRBJ2-7, is AAGVIQSPRHLIKEKRETATLKCYPIPRHDTVYWYQQGPGQDPQFLISFYEKMQSDKGSIPDRFSAQQFSDYHSELNMSSLELGDSALYFCASSETGGAAYEQYFGPGTRLTVT.

The chain employs TRBV6-1 and TRBJ1-2; tentative D call: TRBD1 (6 bases). CDR3 length: 12 residues. The V gene's germline CDR1 is MNHNS and CDR2 SASEGT. Between the trimmed V and J ends, which lost 8 bases and 2 bases, there was a span of 9 bases. CDR3 nucleotides: TGTGCCAGCTGGGGGGGCAACTATGGCTACACCTTC. Its protein is CASWGGNYGYTF.

This chain links TRBV29-1 with TRBJ2-5; D is undetermined. This CDR3 is built from 10 residues. V gave up 0 bases and J gave up 10 bases, with 6 bases separating them. Germline V lookup: CDR1 SQVTM, CDR2 ANQGSEA. The CDR3 region has the DNA TGCAGCGTTGAAGATCGTGTCCAGTACTTC. It encodes CSVEDRVQYF.

The V gene is TRBV15, the J gene TRBJ1-1; tentatively, D is TRBD1 (6 bases). The V gene's germline CDR1 is LNHNV and CDR2 YYDKDF (reference sequence). The CDR3 runs to 15 residues. V lost 3 bases to trimming and J lost 4 bases, with 15 bases between them. In DNA, the CDR3 is TGTGCCACCAGCAGTGGGGGCGGGCAAACCACTGAAGCTTTCTTT. Translated: CATSSGGGQTTEAFF.

This chain uses TRBV6-1 with TRBJ1-1, with TRBD1 as a possible D gene (5 bases). CDR3 length equals 17 residues. Germline-derived CDR1 and CDR2 are MNHNS and SASEGT. Trimming removed 3 bases from V and 0 bases from J, with 17 bases in between. The CDR3 DNA reads as TGTGCCAGCAGTGACACATCAGGGAAGACGATGAACACTGAAGCTTTCTTT. The encoded protein is CASSDTSGKTMNTEAFF.

The chain couples TRBV11-3 to TRBJ2-2; 11 bases align to TRBD1. CDR1 and CDR2 (germline): SGHNT, YENEEA. V shed 5 bases, J shed 3 bases, and the junction held 2 bases outside the gene matches. This CDR3 is 15 amino acids long. The CDR3 loop is CASSRDRGYTGELFF. As DNA, the CDR3 is TGTGCCAGCAGCCGGGACAGGGGGTACACCGGGGAGCTGTTTTTT.

The chain links TRBV19 to TRBJ2-3; 13 positions agree with TRBD2. Trimming took 4 bases from V and 2 from J; bases not matched to a gene: 9. The CDR3 has 18 residues. The germline V gene encodes CDR1 LNHDA and CDR2 SQIVND (reference sequence). The CDR3 DNA reads TGTGCCAGTAGTAGAACTAGCGGGGGGGCCATTACCACAGATACGCAGTATTTT. Encoded protein: CASSRTSGGAITTDTQYF.

This chain uses TRBV4-1 with TRBJ1-4; 7 bases map to TRBD1. Germline CDR1 MGHRA, CDR2 YSYEKL. The CDR3 length is 15 residues. V was clipped by 0 bases and J by 7 bases; unmatched bases: 5. DNA for the CDR3: TGCGCCAGCAGCCAAGATATTTCAGGGGGTGAAAAACTGTTTTTT. Amino acid sequence: CASSQDISGGEKLFF.